This T cell receptor beta chain was obtained from a study of Tregs in tolerant kidney transplant recipients. Notes on the study in general: Tregs expanded with activated donor B cells seemed most donor-specific.

This clone was counted only a few times. Its antigen is not identified. TCRdb's copy holds only in-frame clones and misses some; the assay was immunoSEQ multiplex PCR. The top ten hold around 0.61% of the sample, which has some 240,000 clones, around 82% seen once. Trimming shortened V by 1 base and J by 5 bases, and 9 bases separated the two germline ends. The CDR3 length is 13 residues. CDR1 is SGHRS and CDR2 is YFSETQ in the germline V gene. The sequenced sample was CD4+ T cells from blood. The origin of this receptor is a human donor in good health. V gene TRBV5-1 combines with J gene TRBJ2-5; D is possibly TRBD2 (5 bases). DNA for the CDR3: TGCGCCAGCAGCTTGTCCGGGGTTGAGACCCAGTACTTC. Protein product: CASSLSGVETQYF.